This T cell receptor beta chain originates from a study of Graves' ophthalmopathy and Graves' hyperthyroidism. This clonotype was seen repeatedly, ten times or more. Germline V lookup: CDR1 SNHLY, CDR2 FYNNEI. V was clipped by 4 bases and J by 6 bases, with 12 bases between them. The CDR3 extends over 14 amino acids. Transcripts of RNA were the source for amplifying TCR beta CDR3 regions. RT-PCR was first run with HTBI primers, then multiplex PCR in a second round. TCRdb itself ran the multiplex PCR reads through MiXCR, one entry per CDR3 protein. Of over a million distinct CDR3 sequences in the sample, 36% are singletons; the top ten hold more than 9.5%.

The sequencing sample was made of peripheral blood or thyroid tissue (not recorded which). This receptor was taken from an adult man with Graves' hyperthyroidism. The rearrangement uses TRBV2 and TRBJ2-2, with D uncertain. The CDR3 loop reads CASSGEGFAGELFF. Here the CDR3 DNA reads TGTGCCAGCAGTGGTGAAGGGTTCGCCGGGGAGCTGTTTTTT.